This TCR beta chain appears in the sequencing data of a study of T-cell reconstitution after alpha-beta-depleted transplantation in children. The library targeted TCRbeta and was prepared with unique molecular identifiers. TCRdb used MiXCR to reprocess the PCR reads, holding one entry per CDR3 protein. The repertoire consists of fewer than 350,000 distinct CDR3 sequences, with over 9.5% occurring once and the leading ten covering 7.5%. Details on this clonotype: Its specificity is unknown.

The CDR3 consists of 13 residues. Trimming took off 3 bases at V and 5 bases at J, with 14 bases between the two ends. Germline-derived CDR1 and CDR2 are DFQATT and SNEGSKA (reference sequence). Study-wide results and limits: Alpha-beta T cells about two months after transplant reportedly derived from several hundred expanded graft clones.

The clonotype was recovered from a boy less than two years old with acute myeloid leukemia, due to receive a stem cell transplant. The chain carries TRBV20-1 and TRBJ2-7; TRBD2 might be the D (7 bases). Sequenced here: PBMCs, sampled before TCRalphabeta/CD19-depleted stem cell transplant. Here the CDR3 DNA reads TGCAGTGCTAGTGGGGGGGCTAAGGACGAGCAGTACTTC. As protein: CSASGGAKDEQYF.